This TCR beta chain comes out of a study of blood T cell repertoires in COVID-19. Study summary: Sites across the United States, Italy and Spain contributed samples from acute and convalescent COVID-19.

This CDR3 contains 17 residues. After removal of 4 bases from V and 7 bases from J, the junction contained 11 bases not matched to a gene. CDR1 is LGHNA, CDR2 YNFKEQ, per germline. Here immunoSEQ multiplex PCR was the method, and the copy in TCRdb shows in-frame clones only, minus some. The profile shows fewer than 200,000 clones, about 78% of them singletons. Adults between roughly 18 and 90 years of age took part from 24 US areas. Participant-given clinical history determined each cohort assignment. What the recovered Cohort 3 donors had was two negative PCRs, clearance, or symptom resolution. This chain links TRBV4-2 with TRBJ2-4; TRBD2 matches 12 bases. The sequence derives from a woman between 50 and 59 years old who had recovered from COVID-19. The specimen was PBMCs or T cells enriched from blood (not recorded which). CDR3 amino acids: CASSRDPLAGGPNIQYF. The CDR3 nucleotides read TGTGCCAGCAGCCGCGACCCCCTAGCGGGAGGGCCCAACATTCAGTACTTC.